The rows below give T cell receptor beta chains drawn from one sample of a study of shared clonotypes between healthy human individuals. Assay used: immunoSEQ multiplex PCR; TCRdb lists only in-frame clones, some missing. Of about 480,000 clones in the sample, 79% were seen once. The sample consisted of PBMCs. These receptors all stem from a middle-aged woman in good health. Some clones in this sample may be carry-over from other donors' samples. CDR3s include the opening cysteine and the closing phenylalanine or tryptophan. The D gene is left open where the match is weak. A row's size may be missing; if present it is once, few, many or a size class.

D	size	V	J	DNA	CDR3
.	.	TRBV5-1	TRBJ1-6	TGCGCCAGCAGTTGGTCGGACGGAGATTCACCCCTCCACTTT	CASSWSDGDSPLHF
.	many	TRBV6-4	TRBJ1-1	TGTGCCAGCAGAAGTTTTGCTAGGAACACTGAAGCTTTCTTT	CASRSFARNTEAFF
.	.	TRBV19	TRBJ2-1	TGTGCCAGTAGTACCGGGACTTCTTCCTACAATGAGCAGTTCTTC	CASSTGTSSYNEQFF
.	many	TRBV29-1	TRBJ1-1	TGCAGCGTTAACGAACAGGGAGTCGGCGAAGCTTTCTTT	CSVNEQGVGEAFF
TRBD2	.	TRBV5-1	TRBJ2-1	TGCGCCAGCAGCTTGGGACTAGCGGGCCCTGAGCAGTTCTTC	CASSLGLAGPEQFF
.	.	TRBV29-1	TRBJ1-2	TGCAGCGCATGGGTCTCCCCCCAAGATGGCTACACCTTC	CSAWVSPQDGYTF
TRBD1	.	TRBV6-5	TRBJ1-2	TGTGCCAGCGTTAGGGGAGGGGGCCCCTACACCTTC	CASVRGGGPYTF
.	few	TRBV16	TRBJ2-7	TGTGCCAGCAGCCAATCGGCTAGCGAGCGCTACGAGCAGTACTTC	CASSQSASERYEQYF
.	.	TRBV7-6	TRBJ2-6	TGTGCCAGCAGCTTAGTGGGAACTGGGGCCAACGTCCTGACTTTC	CASSLVGTGANVLTF
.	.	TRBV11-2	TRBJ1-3	TGTGCCAGCAGCTTGACCGGGATACGGAGCTCTGGAAACACCATATATTTT	CASSLTGIRSSGNTIYF
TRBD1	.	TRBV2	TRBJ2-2	TGTGCCAGCAGCGGGGACAGGGGGCCCGGGGAGCTGTTTTTT	CASSGDRGPGELFF
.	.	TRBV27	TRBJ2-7	TGTGCCAGCAGTTTTAGGGCGGGACCCTACGAGCAGTACTTC	CASSFRAGPYEQYF
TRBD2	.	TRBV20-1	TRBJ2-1	TGCAGTGCTAGAGATCGGGGGGAGTTCTTC	CSARDRGEFF
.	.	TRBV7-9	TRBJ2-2	TGTGCCAGCAGCTTAGTCTTCGGGGAGCTGTTTTTT	CASSLVFGELFF
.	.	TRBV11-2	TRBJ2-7	TGTGCCAGCAGCTTATTAAAAGGGCGACGGTTTTGGGAGCAGTACTTC	CASSLLKGRRFWEQYF
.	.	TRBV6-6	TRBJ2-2	TGTGCCAGCACATCGGGGGATACCGGGGAGCTGTTTTTT	CASTSGDTGELFF
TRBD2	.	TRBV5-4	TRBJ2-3	TGTGCCAGCAGCCGCCTGGCTAGCGGGAGTTTAACAGATACGCAGTATTTT	CASSRLASGSLTDTQYF
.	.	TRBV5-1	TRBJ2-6	TGCGCCAGCAGCTTCCAGGACTCTGGGGCCAACGTCCTGACTTTC	CASSFQDSGANVLTF
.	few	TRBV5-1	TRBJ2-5	TGCGCCAGCAGCTCAGCCCTGGGAGAGACCCAGTACTTC	CASSSALGETQYF
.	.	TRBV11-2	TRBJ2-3	TGTGCCAGCAGTCTGTTGGCAGGGAGCACAGATACGCAGTATTTT	CASSLLAGSTDTQYF
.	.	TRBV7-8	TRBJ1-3	TGTGCCAGCAGCGCACCCGGGACGGCTGGAAACACCATATATTTT	CASSAPGTAGNTIYF
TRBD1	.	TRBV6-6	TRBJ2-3	TGTGCCAGCTCTGACAGGGGGCCCCCAGATACGCAGTATTTT	CASSDRGPPDTQYF
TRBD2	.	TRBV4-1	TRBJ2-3	TGCGCCAGCATCGGGGGTGGGACTAGCGGGACAGATACGCAGTATTTT	CASIGGGTSGTDTQYF
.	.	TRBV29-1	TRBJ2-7	TGCAGCGTTGAAGTCCCCCGCGGACAGAAGTACTTC	CSVEVPRGQKYF
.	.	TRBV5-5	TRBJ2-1	TGTGCCAGCAGCATGTTTTTTCTAGCTGCAAATGAGCAGTTCTTC	CASSMFFLAANEQFF
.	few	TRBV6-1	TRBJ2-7	TGTGCCAGCAGTGAAGGGAGGGGGCCTAGGCACTTC	CASSEGRGPRHF
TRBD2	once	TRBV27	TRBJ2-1	TGTGCCAGCAGTTTTGCCCAGCGGGAGAGGGAGCAGTTCTTC	CASSFAQREREQFF
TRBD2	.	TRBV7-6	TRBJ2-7	TGTGCCAGCAGCCCAAAGCCGTCTAGCGGGAGAGCCCACGAGCAGTACTTC	CASSPKPSSGRAHEQYF
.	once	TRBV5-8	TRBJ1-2	TGTGCCAGCAGCTTTAACTATGGCTACACCTTC	CASSFNYGYTF
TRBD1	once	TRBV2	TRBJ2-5	TGTGCCAGCAGTTGGACAGGGGGCCAAGAGACCCAGTACTTC	CASSWTGGQETQYF
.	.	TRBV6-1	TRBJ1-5	TGTGCCAGCAGTTATGACACAAGCAATCAGCCCCAGCATTTT	CASSYDTSNQPQHF
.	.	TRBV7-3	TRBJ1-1	TGTGCCAGCAGCTTAAACGGACCGAGGAACACTGAAGCTTTCTTT	CASSLNGPRNTEAFF
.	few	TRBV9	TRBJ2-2	TGTGCCAGCAGCGTAGGGAGTAGCACGACCGGGGAGCTGTTTTTT	CASSVGSSTTGELFF
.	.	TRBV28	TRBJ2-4	TGTGCCAGCAGTTTAGGTCCGGGTGTGGGCAAAAACATTCAGTACTTC	CASSLGPGVGKNIQYF
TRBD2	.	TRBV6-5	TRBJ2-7	TGTGCCAGCAGCCCCGGGGTAGCGGGAATTTACGAGCAGTACTTC	CASSPGVAGIYEQYF
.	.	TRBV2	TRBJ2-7	TGTGCCAGCAGTGTGCACAGGGTCGAGCAGTACTTC	CASSVHRVEQYF
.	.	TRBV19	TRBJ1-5	TGTGCCAGTTCCGATCTCACTCAAGGAAAATTGCAGCCCCAGCATTTT	CASSDLTQGKLQPQHF
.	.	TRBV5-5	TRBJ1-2	TGTGCCAGCAGCTTGGGCACTAACTATGGCTACACCTTC	CASSLGTNYGYTF
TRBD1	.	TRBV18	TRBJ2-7	TGTGCCAGCTCACCTGCGGGACAGGGGAATTACGAGCAGTACTTC	CASSPAGQGNYEQYF
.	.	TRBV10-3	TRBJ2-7	TGTGCCATCAGAGGGGACCGTTGGGGCTACGAGCAGTACTTC	CAIRGDRWGYEQYF